The clone carrying this T cell receptor (beta chain) was seen a handful of times. This sample is part of a study of T cell repertoires and Cas9 in healthy adults. Repertoires were generated with immunoSEQ multiplex PCR, while TCRdb's copy carries only in-frame clones and drops some. The sample records 20,000 to 25,000 clones, roughly 92% being singletons. The CDR3 totals 18 residues. The germline gives CDR1 SGHRS, CDR2 YFSETQ. With V trimmed by 2 bases and J by 4 bases, 17 bases remained unmatched. Sequencing input: CD4+ effector T cells (CD127+, CD25-, CD137-, CD154-) from PBMCs; culture status not recorded. The clonotype was recovered from a human donor in good health. J is TRBJ2-7 and V is TRBV5-1; 8 bases are a match to TRBD2. CDR3 sequence reads: CASSLGGSGAQRLYEQYF. DNA of the CDR3: TGCGCCAGCAGCTTAGGCGGTAGCGGGGCCCAACGACTTTACGAGCAGTACTTC.